What follows are 3 T cell receptor beta chains derived from one specimen sequenced in a study of T cells in localized non-small cell lung cancer. Repertoires were generated with immunoSEQ multiplex PCR, while TCRdb's copy carries only in-frame clones and drops some. The table lists about 35,000 clones, 85% to 90% of them singletons. The sequences come from peripheral blood, collected before any cancer treatment. The receptor source for this set is a man aged 35 to 69 with stage I lung adenocarcinoma.

This chain connects TRBV9 to TRBJ2-1; 9 bases are a match to TRBD1. CDR1 and CDR2 from the germline V gene are SGDLS and YYNGEE. The V gene end was trimmed by 3 bases and the J gene end by 7 bases; junction bases not matched to a gene: 8. CDR3 length: 15 amino acids. This CDR3 reads CASSARGDRENEQFF. For the CDR3, the DNA is TGTGCCAGCAGCGCTAGAGGGGACAGGGAAAATGAGCAGTTCTTC.

The rearrangement joins TRBV2 to TRBJ1-6, with 7 bases identical to TRBD1. CDR3 size: 12 residues. Germline loops: CDR1 SNHLY, CDR2 FYNNEI. Germline trimming cut 9 bases from V and 6 bases from J; bases unmatched to any gene: 2. The CDR3 here is CASRDSNSPLHF. The CDR3 DNA is TGTGCCAGTAGGGACAGTAATTCACCCCTCCACTTT.

This sequence joins TRBV27 and TRBJ2-2; D unresolved. This CDR3 spans 14 amino acids. Trimming took off 4 bases at V and 2 bases at J, with 8 bases between the two ends. CDR1 MNHEY and CDR2 SMNVEV come from the germline V gene (reference sequence). The CDR3 is CASSYARNTGELFF. As DNA, the CDR3 is TGTGCCAGCAGTTACGCTAGAAACACCGGGGAGCTGTTTTTT.